This TCR beta chain was documented in a study of T cells expressing NK-cell markers. A 5'RACE template switching approach incorporating UMIs was used to make TCR beta cDNA. TCRdb reprocessed the 5' RACE reads, with one entry per CDR3 protein and no DNA. The table lists around 550,000 distinct CDR3 sequences. Study-level points and caveats: Questions lingered over whether expanded NKG2C+ T cell clones were HCMV-specific. The CD3+CD56-NKG2C+ fraction was also led by these clonotypes in a handful of donors.

Of note for this clonotype: What it binds is unknown.

The CDR3 is 13 residues long. This clonotype originated in a man younger than 35 in good health. The chain uses TRBV12-3 or TRBV12-4 and TRBJ2-5; TCRdb's D gene call, TRBD1, goes unchecked for lack of DNA. The specimen sequenced was blood T cells: a sorted CD56 or NKG2C T cell subset, CD4+ or CD8+ T cells, or bulk PBMC T cells (not recorded which). The CDR3 loop is CASSPLTGIIQYF.